This TCR beta chain was sequenced for a study of cytomegalovirus exposure and HLA in healthy donors. This table comes from immunoSEQ multiplex PCR, and its TCRdb copy is limited to in-frame clones, with some not included. The sample has over 200,000 clones, around 88% seen once. As to this clone: Antigen specificity is unknown.

The CDR3 contains 14 residues. Germline loops: CDR1 MRHNA, CDR2 SNTAGT. V trimming: 3 bases; J trimming: 6 bases; junction bases outside the gene matches: 4. Findings and limits, study-wide: Subsequent analysis of the approximately 120 validation repertoires found a tendency for first-cohort TCR clusters to co-occur. Overall, about 160 TCR beta chains were annotated as cytomegalovirus-associated.

The chain combines TRBV6-4 with TRBJ2-1; 8 nucleotides line up with TRBD1. Sequencing was carried out using PBMCs. This sequence originates from a woman aged 18 to 35 in good health and CMV-seronegative. This chain's CDR3 is CASSETGEINEQFF. The CDR3 DNA reads as TGTGCCAGCAGTGAGACAGGGGAAATCAATGAGCAGTTCTTC.